A selection of T cell receptor beta chains follows, all from one sample in a study of T cell responses to AZD1222 COVID-19 vaccine. Sequencing was performed with immunoSEQ multiplex PCR; in TCRdb, only in-frame clones are kept and a portion is missing. The sample yields 150,000 or so clones, about 93% seen once. Sequencing was performed on peripheral blood, taken on day 0 of AZD1222 vaccination. Receptors originate from an adult in good health. Both conserved end residues are part of each CDR3. The D gene is left open where the match is weak. Clone sizes are given selectively: once, few, many, or a class where the clone is expanded.

d_call | j_call | v_call | clone_size | cdr3_aa | cdr3_nt
TRBD2 | TRBJ2-5 | TRBV7-9 | . | CASSLASLRGVYQETQYF | TGTGCCAGCAGCTTAGCGTCGTTGCGGGGGGTCTACCAAGAGACCCAGTACTTC
. | TRBJ1-3 | TRBV14 | . | CASSRNSRAIGNTIYF | TGTGCCAGCAGTCGCAACTCACGAGCGATTGGAAACACCATATATTTT
. | TRBJ2-7 | TRBV27 | . | CASSLSQAYEQYF | TGTGCCAGCAGTTTAAGCCAGGCCTACGAGCAGTACTTC
TRBD1 | TRBJ2-3 | TRBV7-9 | . | CASSLTHTRDRVTDTQYF | TGTGCCAGCAGCTTAACCCATACTCGTGACAGGGTCACAGATACGCAGTATTTT
. | TRBJ1-3 | TRBV3-1/TRBV3-2 | . | CASSQGTAKGTIYF | TGTGCCAGCAGCCAAGGGACAGCGAAAGGCACCATATATTTT
. | TRBJ1-2 | TRBV7-6 | . | CASSPRTPRSANYGYTF | TGTGCCAGCAGCCCACGGACACCCCGGAGCGCTAACTATGGCTACACCTTC
. | TRBJ1-6 | TRBV2 | . | CASTTYLNSPLHF | TGTGCCAGCACGACGTATTTGAATTCACCCCTCCACTTT
TRBD2 | TRBJ2-1 | TRBV5-4 | . | CASSSSGIAGEQFF | TGTGCCAGCAGCTCATCCGGGATAGCGGGGGAGCAGTTCTTC
. | TRBJ1-5 | TRBV27 | . | CASSSSTGGNQPQHF | TGTGCCAGCAGTTCCAGCACGGGAGGCAATCAGCCCCAGCATTTT
. | TRBJ1-4 | TRBV11-2 | . | CASSLDRTNEKLFF | TGTGCCAGCAGCTTAGATCGAACTAATGAAAAACTGTTTTTT
. | TRBJ2-1 | TRBV19 | . | CASSLGRTWDEQFF | TGTGCCAGTAGTTTGGGACGGACTTGGGATGAGCAGTTCTTC
. | TRBJ1-3 | TRBV5-1 | once | CASSSGTDSSGNTIYF | TGCGCCAGCAGCTCAGGGACTGACTCCTCTGGAAACACCATATATTTT
. | TRBJ1-3 | TRBV6-5 | . | CATGRPDTSEDTIYF | TGTGCCACCGGTCGACCGGACACCTCGGAAGACACCATATATTTT
. | TRBJ2-1 | TRBV5-5 | . | CASIPGPPSLNEQFF | TGTGCCAGCATCCCCGGGCCTCCAAGCCTGAATGAGCAGTTCTTC
TRBD1 | TRBJ1-5 | TRBV19 | . | CASSLRDRGYQPQHF | TGTGCCAGTAGCCTCCGGGACAGGGGGTATCAGCCCCAGCATTTT
. | TRBJ1-5 | TRBV27 | . | CASSLSRDQPQHF | TGTGCCAGCAGTTTATCACGGGATCAGCCCCAGCATTTT
. | TRBJ2-7 | TRBV9 | . | CASSAGNARDEQYF | TGTGCCAGCAGCGCCGGGAACGCCAGAGACGAGCAGTACTTC
TRBD1 | TRBJ2-7 | TRBV7-2 | . | CASSSDRGRYEQYF | TGTGCCAGCAGCTCCGACAGGGGTCGCTACGAGCAGTACTTC
. | TRBJ1-2 | TRBV19 | . | CASSNNNYGYTF | TGTGCCAGTAGTAACAACAACTATGGCTACACCTTC
TRBD1 | TRBJ2-7 | TRBV5-1 | . | CASSLVSGGSYEQYF | TGCGCCAGCAGCTTGGTGTCAGGGGGTTCCTACGAGCAGTACTTC
. | TRBJ2-7 | TRBV11-2 | . | CASSRRTSTYEQYF | TGTGCCAGCAGTAGGCGTACTAGCACCTACGAGCAGTACTTC
. | TRBJ2-5 | TRBV12-5 | . | CASGLPGGEETQYF | TGTGCTAGTGGTTTGCCCGGGGGTGAGGAGACCCAGTACTTC
. | TRBJ2-3 | TRBV9 | . | CASSLSTGGDTQYF | TGTGCCAGCAGCCTTTCGACTGGAGGGGATACGCAGTATTTT
. | TRBJ1-1 | TRBV4-1 | . | CASSQGLQGTEAFF | TGCGCCAGCAGCCAAGGCCTACAAGGGACTGAAGCTTTCTTT
. | TRBJ1-2 | TRBV21-1 | . | CASSTSDRGIYWDGYTF | TGTGCCAGCAGCACCTCGGACAGGGGGATTTATTGGGATGGCTACACCTTC
TRBD1 | TRBJ2-1 | TRBV4-2 | . | CASSQRTSGQGYNEQFF | TGTGCCAGCAGCCAACGAACCTCGGGACAGGGTTACAATGAGCAGTTCTTC
. | TRBJ1-3 | TRBV2 | . | CASSGSVSGNTIYF | TGTGCCAGCAGTGGTTCCGTCTCTGGAAACACCATATATTTT
. | TRBJ2-1 | TRBV3-1/TRBV3-2 | . | CASEKRSSYNEQFF | TGTGCCAGCGAAAAGCGAAGCTCCTACAATGAGCAGTTCTTC
TRBD1 | TRBJ1-4 | TRBV5-1 | . | CASSPMTGLSEKLFF | TGCGCCAGCAGCCCGATGACAGGGCTGAGCGAAAAACTGTTTTTT
TRBD1 | TRBJ1-1 | TRBV14 | . | CASSQQGAVGTEAFF | TGTGCCAGCAGCCAACAGGGGGCCGTGGGCACTGAAGCTTTCTTT
. | TRBJ2-1 | TRBV12-3/TRBV12-4 | . | CASSSGTSNEQFF | TGTGCCAGCAGTAGTGGGACTTCAAATGAGCAGTTCTTC
TRBD1 | TRBJ2-7 | TRBV18 | . | CASSPTGTGGGDEQYF | TGTGCCAGCTCCCCAACCGGGACAGGTGGGGGTGACGAGCAGTACTTC
. | TRBJ1-6 | TRBV5-8 | . | CASSLRQNSPLHF | TGTGCCAGCAGCTTGAGGCAGAATTCACCCCTCCACTTT
. | TRBJ1-1 | TRBV12-3/TRBV12-4 | . | CASSFGRAEAFF | TGTGCCAGCAGTTTCGGACGGGCTGAAGCTTTCTTT
TRBD1 | TRBJ2-6 | TRBV7-8 | few | CASSPPGGIAGANVLTF | TGTGCCAGCAGCCCCCCAGGGGGTATAGCTGGGGCCAACGTCCTGACTTTC
. | TRBJ1-4 | TRBV10-1 | . | CASSPGGGEKLFF | TGCGCCAGCAGTCCCGGGGGCGGTGAAAAACTGTTTTTT
. | TRBJ2-7 | TRBV7-2 | . | CASSLGVSPYEQYF | TGTGCCAGCAGCTTAGGAGTCAGCCCCTACGAGCAGTACTTC
. | TRBJ2-7 | TRBV6-5 | . | CASRPNGLYEQYF | TGTGCCAGCAGGCCGAACGGTCTCTACGAGCAGTACTTC
TRBD1 | TRBJ2-2 | TRBV5-1 | . | CASSLPGGVGGELFF | TGCGCCAGCAGCCTTCCAGGGGGCGTAGGCGGGGAGCTGTTTTTT
. | TRBJ2-7 | TRBV6-6 | . | CASSRRDLSYEQYF | TGTGCCAGCAGTCGGCGGGACTTATCCTACGAGCAGTACTTC
. | TRBJ2-6 | TRBV20-1 | once | CSASLGANVLTF | TGCAGTGCTAGTTTGGGGGCCAACGTCCTGACTTTC
. | TRBJ1-6 | TRBV6-5 | . | CASSYVASYNSPLHF | TGTGCCAGCAGTTACGTCGCCTCCTATAATTCACCCCTCCACTTT
. | TRBJ1-2 | TRBV27 | . | CASSLRQSYGYTF | TGTGCCAGCAGTTTAAGACAGAGCTATGGCTACACCTTC
. | TRBJ1-3 | TRBV29-1 | once | CSVTAPEGSGNTIYF | TGCAGCGTTACGGCTCCGGAGGGGTCTGGAAACACCATATATTTT
TRBD1 | TRBJ1-2 | TRBV5-4 | . | CASSEPTGLAGGYTF | TGTGCCAGCAGCGAGCCGACAGGGCTGGCGGGCGGCTACACCTTC
. | TRBJ2-3 | TRBV5-1 | . | CASSPNIGESTDTQYF | TGCGCCAGCAGCCCGAACATTGGTGAGTCTACAGATACGCAGTATTTT
. | TRBJ2-7 | TRBV4-1 | . | CASSQPTSSATYEQYF | TGCGCCAGCAGCCAACCTACTTCTAGCGCTACCTACGAGCAGTACTTC
TRBD1 | TRBJ1-5 | TRBV6-1 | . | CASSVQGATGNQPQHF | TGTGCCAGCAGTGTACAGGGGGCGACGGGCAATCAGCCCCAGCATTTT
. | TRBJ1-2 | TRBV6-5 | . | CASSYSRGIYGYTF | TGTGCCAGCAGTTACTCGAGAGGGATCTATGGCTACACCTTC
TRBD1 | TRBJ1-2 | TRBV7-3 | . | CASSPRTGDRSGYTF | TGTGCCAGCAGCCCCCGGACAGGGGATAGGAGTGGCTACACCTTC
. | TRBJ1-5 | TRBV28 | . | CASRARGSQSNQPQHF | TGTGCCAGCAGAGCCCGAGGGTCCCAGAGCAATCAGCCCCAGCATTTT
TRBD2 | TRBJ2-5 | TRBV7-2 | . | CASSPGLADQETQYF | TGTGCCAGCAGCCCTGGACTAGCGGATCAAGAGACCCAGTACTTC
TRBD1 | TRBJ1-3 | TRBV6-5 | . | CASRRTGGTGNTIYF | TGTGCCAGCAGACGGACAGGGGGCACTGGAAACACCATATATTTT
. | TRBJ1-5 | TRBV19 | . | CASSILQDATRGNQPQHF | TGTGCCAGTAGTATCCTCCAGGATGCCACTCGGGGCAATCAGCCCCAGCATTTT